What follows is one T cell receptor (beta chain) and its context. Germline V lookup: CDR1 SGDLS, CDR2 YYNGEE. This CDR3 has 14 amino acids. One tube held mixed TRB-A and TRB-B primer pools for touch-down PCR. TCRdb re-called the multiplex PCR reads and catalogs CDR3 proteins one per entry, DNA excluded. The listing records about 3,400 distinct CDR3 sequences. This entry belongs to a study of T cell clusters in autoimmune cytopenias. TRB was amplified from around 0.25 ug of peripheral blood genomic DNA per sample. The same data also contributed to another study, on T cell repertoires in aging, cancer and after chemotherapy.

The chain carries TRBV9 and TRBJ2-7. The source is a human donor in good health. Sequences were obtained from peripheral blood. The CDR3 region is CASSVQAERDEQYF.